A single sample gave rise to the 27 T cell receptor beta chains below, sequenced in a study of T-cell reconstitution after alpha-beta-depleted transplantation in children. Researchers prepared the TCRbeta library using unique molecular identifiers, the study reports. Each CDR3 protein is one row after TCRdb ran MiXCR on the PCR reads. Of about a million distinct CDR3 sequences in the sample, roughly 29% are singletons; the top ten hold about 28%. Specimen: PBMCs, mostly from graft donor cells, collected 360 days after TCRalphabeta/CD19-depleted stem cell transplant. The receptors originated from a boy in the first two years of life who had a stem cell transplant for SCID, so the T cells may come from the graft donor.

This clonotype was found a few times. V is TRBV4-2 and J is TRBJ2-3, with D possibly matching TRBD2 (6 bases). CDR1 and CDR2 from the germline V gene are LGHNA and YNFKEQ. This CDR3 comprises 16 residues. Trimming stripped 0 bases from V and 3 bases from J, with 13 bases between. The CDR3 protein is CASSQDRDSDTDTQYF. For the CDR3, the DNA is TGTGCCAGCAGCCAAGACCGGGACTCTGATACAGATACGCAGTATTTT.

This clonotype was counted a single time. The gene calls are TRBV20-1 and TRBJ2-1, with a tentative D call TRBD2 (6 bases). Germline CDR1 DFQATT, CDR2 SNEGSKA (reference sequence). The CDR3 loop spans 14 amino acids. V was shortened by 6 bases and J by 2 bases, with 14 bases between the two germline ends. CDR3 in amino acids: CSAGDSRPYNEQFF. CDR3 coding DNA: TGCAGTGCCGGGGACTCACGACCCTACAATGAGCAGTTCTTC.

The table lists this clonotype with a few counts. The rearrangement links TRBV7-9 to TRBJ2-1, with 10 nucleotides matching TRBD2. The V and J ends lost 5 bases and 6 bases, in that order; junction bases with no gene match: 10. Germline CDR1 reads SEHNR; CDR2 reads FQNEAQ (reference sequence). This CDR3 contains 16 residues. The CDR3 DNA sequence: TGTGCCAGCAGCCTCCGGCGGAGCGGGGGGGCCAATGAGCAGTTCTTC. This sequence encodes CASSLRRSGGANEQFF.

V is TRBV5-1 and J is TRBJ2-7, with 8 bases fitting TRBD2. Per germline, CDR1 SGHRS and CDR2 YFSETQ. V shed 4 bases, J shed 3 bases, and the junction held 9 bases outside the gene matches. The CDR3 covers 15 residues. The CDR3 DNA reads as TGCGCCAGCAGCCTAGCGGGCGGATTGTACTACGAGCAGTACTTC. This codes for CASSLAGGLYYEQYF.

The chain is built from TRBV5-1 and TRBJ2-7, with D perhaps matching TRBD1 or TRBD2 (5 bases each). This CDR3 contains 16 residues. Germline V gene data show CDR1 as SGHRS and CDR2 as YFSETQ. Trimming removed 0 bases at V and 5 bases at J, with 18 bases between. The CDR3 nucleotides read TGCGCCAGCAGCTTGGTTCAACCGGGACCTCTAGACGAGCAGTACTTC. Its protein product is CASSLVQPGPLDEQYF.

CDR3 sequence reads: CASSLDFVDGSSGANVLTF. CDR3 nucleotide sequence: TGTGCCAGCAGCTTAGATTTCGTGGACGGAAGCTCTGGGGCCAACGTCCTGACTTTC. This sequence joins TRBV11-2 and TRBJ2-6; D gene unclear. CDR3 size: 19 residues. The germline V gene encodes CDR1 SGHAT and CDR2 FQNNGV. The V and J ends lost 0 bases and 0 bases respectively, with 15 bases between them.

This clonotype was observed a few times. The chain employs TRBV6-5 and TRBJ2-7; D is possibly TRBD1 or TRBD2 (6 bases each). CDR3 length: 11 residues. Trimming removed 8 bases from V and 5 bases from J, with 10 bases in between. Germline CDR1 is MNHEY and CDR2 is SVGAGI. CDR3 sequence reads: CASSGGHEQYF. In DNA, the CDR3 is TGTGCCAGCTCCGGGGGCCACGAGCAGTACTTC.

This clonotype has more than one count but fewer than ten. The J gene is TRBJ1-5, the V gene TRBV6-2 or TRBV6-3, with 10 nucleotides matching TRBD1. CDR1 MNHEY and CDR2 SVGEGT come from the germline V gene. After removal of 7 bases from V and 3 bases from J, the junction contained 9 bases not matched to a gene. CDR3 size: 16 residues. This CDR3 reads CASTRGTGAVNQPQHF. The CDR3 region has the DNA TGTGCCAGCACCCGAGGGACAGGGGCCGTCAATCAGCCCCAGCATTTT.

This clonotype was recorded a few times. The chain has TRBV4-1 and TRBJ2-3; 7 bases map to TRBD1. V trimming: 5 bases; J trimming: 7 bases; junction bases outside the gene matches: 15. Germline V gives CDR1 MGHRA, CDR2 YSYEKL. CDR3 length equals 16 residues. The CDR3 sequence is CASSLSDRLPVNTQYF. The CDR3 region has the DNA TGCGCCAGCAGCTTATCGGACAGGCTCCCCGTTAATACGCAGTATTTT.

The sample holds one count of this clonotype. The chain joins TRBV7-9 to TRBJ2-1; the match to TRBD1 covers 8 bases. With 6 bases clipped from V and 5 bases from J, the junction kept 9 bases outside the gene matches. The CDR3 is 15 amino acids. The germline V gene has CDR1 SEHNR and CDR2 FQNEAQ (reference sequence). In DNA form, the CDR3 reads TGTGCCAGCAGTCTACCACAGGGGGAACACAATGAGCAGTTCTTC. Translated: CASSLPQGEHNEQFF.

A single count supports this clonotype. An end of the junction does not agree with germline; a read error may underlie this. The chain has TRBV3-1 and TRBJ1-2; the D gene is possibly TRBD1 (5 bases). CDR1 and CDR2 from the germline V gene are LGHDT and YNNKEL (reference sequence). This CDR3 is built from 14 residues. The CDR3 DNA reads as TGTGCCTGCAGCCAAGGATGGGCAGGGAATGGCTACACCTTC. Translating gives CACSQGWAGNGYTF.

This clonotype was counted only a few times. The genes are TRBV9 and TRBJ2-7; 10 positions agree with TRBD1. Looked up from germline, CDR1 is SGDLS and CDR2 is YYNGEE. The CDR3 runs to 14 residues. J lost 6 bases, V lost 4 bases, and 7 bases had no gene match. CDR3 in DNA: TGTGCCAGCAGCTTAACCGGGACAGGGGCCGAGCAGTACTTC. Amino acid sequence: CASSLTGTGAEQYF.

This chain uses TRBV12-3 or TRBV12-4 with TRBJ2-1; either TRBD1 or TRBD2 may fit D (7 bases each). V lost 6 bases to trimming and J lost 0 bases, with 12 bases between them. The CDR3 spans 15 residues. The CDR3 sequence is CASRSGDSSYNEQFF. In DNA form, the CDR3 reads TGTGCCAGCAGAAGCGGGGACAGCTCCTACAATGAGCAGTTCTTC.

This clonotype was detected only a few times. This chain uses TRBV7-6 with TRBJ2-7, with 8 bases matching TRBD1. V gave up 4 bases and J gave up 0 bases; unmatched junction bases: 5. CDR3 size: 15 residues. Germline lookup yields CDR1 SGHVS and CDR2 FNYEAQ. CDR3 in DNA: TGTGCCAGCAGCTCCCGGACAGGGAGCTCCTACGAGCAGTACTTC. The encoded protein is CASSSRTGSSYEQYF.

The chain links TRBV12-3 or TRBV12-4 to TRBJ2-2, with D maybe TRBD1 (7 bases). The CDR3 covers 15 residues. The V end was cut by 2 bases, the J end by 6 bases, with 13 bases between. The CDR3 spells CASSLIGRGAGELFF. The DNA for the CDR3 is TGTGCCAGCAGTTTAATCGGCAGGGGGGCCGGGGAGCTGTTTTTT.

In DNA, the CDR3 is TGTGCCAGCAGCCTGAGGACTTTGAGGGCTGACAATGAGCAGTTCTTC. This encodes CASSLRTLRADNEQFF. The V gene is TRBV7-2, the J gene TRBJ2-1, with D perhaps TRBD2 (5 bases). Germline V gene sequence: CDR1 SGHTA, CDR2 FQGNSA. Trimming removed 5 bases at V and 5 bases at J, with 19 bases between. The CDR3 totals 16 residues.

This clonotype occurred once. J is TRBJ1-1 and V is TRBV12-3 or TRBV12-4, with D unclear. V shed 3 bases and J shed 0 bases, with 11 bases lying between them. CDR3 length: 15 amino acids. The CDR3 here is CASSFYIYVNTEAFF. The CDR3 DNA follows: TGTGCCAGCAGTTTTTACATCTACGTGAACACTGAAGCTTTCTTT.

The chain carries TRBV21-1 and TRBJ2-4; the table's D call of TRBD2 was not tested on the DNA. TRBV21-1 has pseudogene status. The CDR3 is 14 amino acids. CDR3 nucleotide sequence: TGTGCCAGCAGCCAGGTCGGGCCGGAAAACATTCAGTACTTC. This codes for CASSQVGPENIQYF.

This clonotype has only a few counts. This chain links TRBV5-1 with TRBJ1-2; D might be TRBD1 (6 bases). This CDR3 is built from 13 residues. CDR1 and CDR2 (germline): SGHRS, YFSETQ. V shed 3 bases and J shed 4 bases, with 10 bases lying between them. The CDR3, as DNA: TGCGCCAGCAGCTGGACAGACTCCTATGGCTACACCTTC. This sequence encodes CASSWTDSYGYTF.

V is TRBV20-1 and J is TRBJ1-2, with D perhaps TRBD1 (5 bases). Germline CDR1 is DFQATT and CDR2 is SNEGSKA (reference sequence). The CDR3 is 14 residues long. V lost 6 bases, J lost 1 base, and 15 bases lay in between. The CDR3 DNA sequence: TGCAGTGCGGAGGTTTCACAGGTTAACTATGGCTACACCTTC. It codes for CSAEVSQVNYGYTF.

The genes are TRBV19 and TRBJ1-1, with TRBD1 as a possible D gene (6 bases). Germline lookup yields CDR1 LNHDA and CDR2 SQIVND (reference sequence). The ends were cut back, 3 bases at V and 4 bases at J, with 12 bases in the middle. This CDR3 is 14 amino acids long. This chain's CDR3 is CASSIIRGSTEAFF. Here the CDR3 DNA reads TGTGCCAGTAGTATTATAAGGGGGTCCACTGAAGCTTTCTTT.

V usage is TRBV2 and J usage is TRBJ2-3; possible D gene TRBD2, 5 bases. The germline V gene encodes CDR1 SNHLY and CDR2 FYNNEI. There are 15 residues in the CDR3. V lost 2 bases to trimming and J lost 0 bases, with 9 bases between them. CDR3 sequence: CASSEFGESTDTQYF. The DNA of the CDR3 is TGTGCCAGCAGTGAATTCGGGGAGAGCACAGATACGCAGTATTTT.

This clonotype was counted only a few times. The gene calls are TRBV15 and TRBJ1-2; TRBD1 might be the D (5 bases). Trimming took off 5 bases at V and 6 bases at J, with 13 bases between the two ends. Germline V gene sequence: CDR1 LNHNV, CDR2 YYDKDF (reference sequence). CDR3 length equals 13 residues. The CDR3 DNA sequence: TGTGCCACCAGCCCCTCAGGGAGGCATGGCTACACCTTC. This sequence encodes CATSPSGRHGYTF. The complete variable domain, with remaining parts taken from reference TRBV15 and TRBJ1-2, reads DAMVIQNPRYQVTQFGKPVTLSCSQTLNHNVMYWYQQKSSQAPKLLFHYYDKDFNNEADTPDNFQSRRPNTSFCFLDIRSPGLGDTAMYLCATSPSGRHGYTFGSGTRLTVV.

The genes are TRBV28 and TRBJ1-3, with a weak D call TRBD1 (6 bases). This CDR3 region has 16 residues. Germline values: CDR1 MDHEN, CDR2 SYDVKM. V shed 4 bases and J shed 3 bases, with 16 bases lying between them. CDR3 amino acids: CASSYGRGAFGNTIYF. The CDR3 bases are TGTGCCAGCAGTTATGGCCGGGGGGCCTTTGGAAACACCATATATTTT.

DNA for the CDR3: TGTGCCAGCAGCTATTCCGGGACAGGGGATTATCAGCCCCAGCATTTT. Translation gives CASSYSGTGDYQPQHF. The J gene is TRBJ1-5, the V gene TRBV5-6; 10 positions agree with TRBD1. J gave up 5 bases and V 3 bases, and 8 bases lay outside the gene matches. This CDR3 contains 16 residues. The V gene's germline CDR1 is SGHDT and CDR2 YYEEEE.

This clonotype was counted between two and nine times. The V gene is TRBV3-1, the J gene TRBJ2-7; TRBD2 might be the D (5 bases). Germline lookup yields CDR1 LGHDT and CDR2 YNNKEL (reference sequence). The CDR3 contains 13 residues. V shed 8 bases and J shed 1 base, with 12 bases lying between them. CDR3: CASVPTGSYEQYF. CDR3 sequence (DNA): TGTGCCAGCGTGCCCACGGGGTCCTACGAGCAGTACTTC.

This clonotype was seen only a few times. The rearrangement uses TRBV7-2 and TRBJ2-3; 7 positions match TRBD2. J was trimmed by 1 base and V by 7 bases; bases with no gene match: 8. The V gene's germline CDR1 is SGHTA and CDR2 FQGNSA. The CDR3 extends over 15 amino acids. The CDR3: CASTGGLAGTDTQYF. The CDR3 region has the DNA TGTGCCAGCACCGGTGGGCTAGCGGGCACAGATACGCAGTATTTT. Together with reference TRBV7-2 and TRBJ2-3, the CDR3 gives the full variable domain: GAGVSQSPSNKVTEKGKDVELRCDPISGHTALYWYRQSLGQGLEFLIYFQGNSAPDKSGLPSDRFSAERTGGSVSTLTIQRTQQEDSAVYLCASTGGLAGTDTQYFGPGTRLTVL.